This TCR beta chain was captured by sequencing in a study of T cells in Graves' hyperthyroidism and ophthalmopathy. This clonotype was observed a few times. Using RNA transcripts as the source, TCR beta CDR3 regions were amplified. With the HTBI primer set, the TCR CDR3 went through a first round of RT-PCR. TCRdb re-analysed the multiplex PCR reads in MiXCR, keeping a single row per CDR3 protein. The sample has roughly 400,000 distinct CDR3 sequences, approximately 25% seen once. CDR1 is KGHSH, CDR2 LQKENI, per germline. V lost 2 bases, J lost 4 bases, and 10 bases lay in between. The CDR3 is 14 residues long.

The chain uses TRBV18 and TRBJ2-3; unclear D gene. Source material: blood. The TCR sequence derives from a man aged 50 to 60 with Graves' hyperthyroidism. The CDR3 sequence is CASSPIRNADTQYF. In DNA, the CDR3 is TGTGCCAGCTCACCAATAAGGAATGCAGATACGCAGTATTTT.